This T cell receptor (beta chain) was recovered during a study of T-cell memory formation after mild COVID-19 (dated by TCRdb to 2020 to 2022). The study in broad terms: TCR sequence clusters from the two donors were found to be largely donor specific. Two young, previously healthy adult volunteers made up the cohort, one male and one female. Longitudinal TCRalpha and TCRbeta repertoire sequencing tracked T-cell clones expanding and contracting after mild COVID-19 in a couple of donors.

What the authors observed across the whole study: Contracting CD4+ clones turned up mainly in the CM and EM memory subsets, whereas EMRA was where CD8+ clones were enriched. The study included only two mild cases, and larger cohorts that include severe cases with pre-infection samples were judged to be necessary. Clones contracting from day 15 to 85 had balanced CD4/CD8 phenotypes, while a second wave expanding from day 15 to 37 was biased towards CD4+. The second-wave clones that peaked on day 37 were not confirmed to be SARS-CoV-2 specific. Some responding clones were detected in pre-infection memory, suggesting pre-existing cross-reactive memory T cells joined the SARS-CoV-2 response.

The CDR3 runs 12 residues from the cysteine to the phenylalanine. The CDR3 DNA has 36 bases and is translated from base 1. The germline V gene gives CDR1 as KGHDR and CDR2 as SFDVKD. The junction carries 10 bases between V and J, which are trimmed by 11 bases and 4 bases respectively. PBMCs were isolated by Ficoll-Paque density gradient centrifugation. Of note for this clonotype: There is no known antigen for this receptor. No much larger clone is present one base from it, and per-base qualities are unavailable.

Sequencing was performed on an Illumina NovaSeq 6000. cDNA libraries for TCRalpha and TCRbeta were prepared by 5'RACE using constant-segment primers, with sample barcodes and unique molecular identifiers added. Trizol reagent was used to extract RNA from every sample. Library amplification was performed in two PCR steps, and a second sample barcode and Illumina TruSeq adapters were introduced in the second step. Libraries were sequenced on an Illumina NovaSeq with 2 x 150 bp paired-end reads. On the authors' methods: The reads were demultiplexed and collapsed into UMI-guided consensus sequences using migec v1.2.7. Using mixcr v2.1.11, the UMI consensuses were aligned to TRA and TRB V and J templates and assembled into clonotypes. Expanded or contracted clonotypes were those called significant by both edgeR and NoisET, with noise models trained on biological replicates. For edgeR calls, a false discovery rate-adjusted p below 0.01 and a log2 fold-change threshold of 1 were applied. As an exploratory analysis of dynamics, max-normalized trajectories of the 1000 most abundant clonotypes were examined by PCA with hierarchical clustering. Separately sequenced CD4+ and CD8+ repertoires were used to assign the CD4 or CD8 phenotype of responding clones. Through fastp at Q25 and MiXCR, TCRdb rebuilt clones from the public reads, retaining in-frame beta chains. Records with the same CDR3 protein are collapsed into one entry carrying the most frequent genes and DNA. TCRdb, not the original authors, processed these V and J calls. Here the sample has roughly 130,000 distinct CDR3 sequences; over 15% occur a single time. The ten largest make up roughly 5.2% of the sample.

The receptor was derived from a man aged 18-30 years who had mild COVID-19 (a few samples of this study predate the infection). The sample titles of this study are shuffled in the database, so cell type and time point are left out; the donor was told from shared clones. The chain joins TRBV24-1 to TRBJ2-2; the D gene is perhaps TRBD1, from 5 matching bases. The material sequenced was PBMCs or a T cell subset sorted from them (not recorded which). The DNA is TGTGCCATCCTAGGGGCCACCGGGGAGCTGTTTTTT. Its amino acids are CAILGATGELFF.